What follows are 29 T cell receptor beta chains derived from one specimen sequenced in a study of blood T cells in healthy people across ages. The use of a sample-barcoded 5' primer and a J-beta primer mix characterized a second PCR of about 7 to 12 cycles. TCRdb passed the 5' RACE reads through MiXCR, listing each CDR3 protein once. The sample yields roughly 1,800,000 distinct CDR3 sequences, about 50% seen once. Sequencing used blood. Source of these receptors: a woman aged 35 to 49 in good health.

This clonotype has a count of ten or more. One junction end disagrees with the germline gene, perhaps due to a read error. The rearrangement uses TRBV5-1 and TRBJ2-3, with 7 bases that match TRBD2. Germline V lookup: CDR1 SGHRS, CDR2 YFSETQ. This CDR3 region has 14 residues. This CDR3 reads CASSSGLDTDTQYF. Here the CDR3 DNA reads TGTGCCAGCAGCTCCGGACTAGACACAGATACGCAGTATTTT.

The CDR3: CASSYGGAGGDTQYF. In nucleotides, the CDR3 is TGTGCCAGCAGTTATGGCGGGGCGGGGGGGGATACGCAGTATTTT. The rearrangement links TRBV6-5 to TRBJ2-3, with TRBD2 matching over 9 bases. V shed 3 bases and J 6 bases; nucleotides not matched to a gene: 7. The CDR3 is made up of 15 amino acids. Germline lookup yields CDR1 MNHEY and CDR2 SVGAGI.

The chain combines TRBV12-3 or TRBV12-4 with TRBJ2-5; 12 bases align to TRBD2. V trimming: 5 bases; J trimming: 5 bases; junction bases outside the gene matches: 15. CDR3 length: 18 residues. CDR3 residues: CASSASPGTSGPRETQYF. DNA of the CDR3: TGTGCCAGCAGTGCCTCTCCCGGGACTAGCGGGCCCCGGGAGACCCAGTACTTC.

This sequence joins TRBV18 and TRBJ2-3, with D perhaps matching TRBD1 or TRBD2 (5 bases each). Trimming took 6 bases from V and 4 from J, leaving 11 bases between them. Germline V gives CDR1 KGHSH, CDR2 LQKENI. CDR3 size: 13 residues. The CDR3 DNA sequence: TGTGCCAGCTCCCCTCGGGACGCAGATACGCAGTATTTT. It specifies CASSPRDADTQYF. The whole variable domain, remainder taken from reference TRBV18 and TRBJ2-3, is NAGVMQNPRHLVRRRGQEARLRCSPMKGHSHVYWYRQLPEEGLKFMVYLQKENIIDESGMPKERFSAEFPKEGPSILRIQQVVRGDSAAYFCASSPRDADTQYFGPGTRLTVL.

The DNA for the CDR3 is TGTGCCAGCGCCCGGGACTACGAGACGCAGTATTTT. Its protein is CASARDYETQYF. The gene calls are TRBV7-2 and TRBJ2-3; 7 bases are shared with TRBD2. This CDR3 comprises 12 residues. CDR1 and CDR2 from the germline V gene are SGHTA and FQGNSA. The J segment lost 9 bases and the V segment lost 8 bases, leaving 8 bases of the junction unmatched. The whole variable domain, filled in from reference TRBV7-2 and TRBJ2-3, reads GAGVSQSPSNKVTEKGKDVELRCDPISGHTALYWYRQSLGQGLEFLIYFQGNSAPDKSGLPSDRFSAERTGGSVSTLTIQRTQQEDSAVYLCASARDYETQYFGPGTRLTVL.

The genes are TRBV4-3 and TRBJ2-7; 7 nucleotides match TRBD1. J was trimmed by 4 bases and V by 3 bases; bases with no gene match: 9. This CDR3 spans 15 amino acids. CDR1 and CDR2 (germline): LGHNA, YSLEER. The DNA for the CDR3 is TGCGCCAGCAGCCACGACAGGGTGGCATTGTACGAGCAGTACTTC. Protein: CASSHDRVALYEQYF.

This chain joins TRBV6-2 or TRBV6-3 and TRBJ2-7; TRBD2 matches 8 bases. Germline V CDR1 and CDR2: MNHEY, SVGEGT. Trimming took 1 base from V and 6 from J; bases not matched to a gene: 14. The CDR3 runs 17 residues. Written as DNA, the CDR3 is TGTGCCAGCAGTTACTTAGTGGGAGCGGGGGCCTTCATCGAGCAGTACTTC. This codes for CASSYLVGAGAFIEQYF.

The chain joins TRBV5-1 to TRBJ1-2; a weak D match, TRBD1 (6 bases). This CDR3 is built from 14 residues. CDR1 and CDR2 from the germline V gene are SGHRS and YFSETQ. Trimming took off 4 bases at V and 4 bases at J, with 14 bases between the two ends. CDR3 sequence: CASSPTTDSYGYTF. CDR3 nucleotide sequence: TGCGCCAGCAGCCCAACAACGGACAGCTATGGCTACACCTTC. Drawing the rest from reference TRBV5-1 and TRBJ1-2, the complete variable domain is KAGVTQTPRYLIKTRGQQVTLSCSPISGHRSVSWYQQTPGQGLQFLFEYFSETQRNKGNFPGRFSGRQFSNSRSEMNVSTLELGDSALYLCASSPTTDSYGYTFGSGTRLTVV.

This clonotype is a singleton in its sample. V is TRBV27 and J is TRBJ1-5, with 8 bases matching TRBD1. The V gene end was trimmed by 2 bases and the J gene end by 7 bases; junction bases not matched to a gene: 7. CDR1 is MNHEY and CDR2 is SMNVEV in the germline V gene (reference sequence). The CDR3 has 15 residues. CDR3 loop: CASSLARGREQPQHF. DNA of the CDR3: TGTGCCAGCAGTTTAGCCAGGGGGCGCGAGCAGCCCCAGCATTTT.

The chain uses TRBV7-8 and TRBJ2-1; TRBD1 matches 7 bases. CDR1 and CDR2 (germline): SGHVS, FQNEAQ. The trim removed 2 bases at V and 9 bases at J, leaving 7 bases unmatched. CDR3 length equals 14 residues. The CDR3 protein is CASSLQGDQGEQFF. CDR3 nucleotide sequence: TGTGCCAGCAGCTTACAGGGGGATCAGGGTGAGCAGTTCTTC.

The sample holds a few counts of this clonotype. The V gene is TRBV6-5, the J gene TRBJ2-5; D might be TRBD2 (6 bases). Germline V gene data show CDR1 as MNHEY and CDR2 as SVGAGI. The V and J ends lost 6 bases and 3 bases respectively, with 11 bases between them. The CDR3 runs 13 residues. In nucleotides, the CDR3 is TGTGCCAGCAGGGGGACTGCAGAAGAGACCCAGTACTTC. Encoded protein: CASRGTAEETQYF.

V is TRBV7-2 and J is TRBJ1-2; D is perhaps TRBD1 (5 bases). Germline V CDR1 and CDR2: SGHTA, FQGNSA. Deletions cut 5 bases from V and 4 bases from J, with 11 bases between. The CDR3 covers 13 residues. CDR3 residues: CASSPVGTYGYTF. The CDR3 bases are TGTGCCAGCAGCCCGGTGGGGACCTATGGCTACACCTTC.

The CDR3 region is CASSQPSPLTSYEQYF. In DNA form, the CDR3 reads TGCGCCAGCAGTCAACCGTCCCCACTCACGTCCTACGAGCAGTACTTC. The chain combines TRBV23-1 with TRBJ2-5; D remains ambiguous. TRBJ2-7 explains the end of the DNA better; the J call may be wrong. Being an ORF, TRBV23-1 has a function that is uncertain. The CDR3 is 16 amino acids.

In this sample, this clonotype turned up many times. The junction departs from germline at one end; a sequencing error may be responsible. The chain carries TRBV5-1 and TRBJ1-2; TRBD1 might be the D (5 bases). The CDR3 consists of 12 residues. Germline V gives CDR1 SGHRS, CDR2 YFSETQ. The CDR3 is CASSLGADGYTF. CDR3 sequence (DNA): TGTGCCAGCAGCTTAGGGGCAGATGGCTACACCTTC.

The V and J genes are TRBV6-2 or TRBV6-3 and TRBJ2-1, with 9 bases lining up with TRBD1. The closer fit of TRBJ2-7 to the DNA end suggests the J call may be wrong. The CDR3 is made up of 15 amino acids. Germline CDR1 MNHEY, CDR2 SVGEGT. CDR3 in amino acids: CASSYWDRVNNEQYF. CDR3 sequence (DNA): TGTGCCAGCAGTTACTGGGACAGGGTGAACAATGAGCAGTACTTC.

The V call is TRBV6-2 or TRBV6-3, the J call TRBJ2-5; D is tentatively TRBD1 or TRBD2 (5 bases each). The CDR3 spans 12 residues. V was cut by 7 bases and J by 5 bases, with 11 bases left in between. CDR1 and CDR2 from the germline V gene are MNHEY and SVGEGT. The CDR3 region is CASNQGEETQYF. CDR3 in DNA: TGTGCCAGCAACCAAGGGGAGGAGACCCAGTACTTC.

In this sample, this clonotype turned up many times. The chain carries TRBV2 and TRBJ2-1; 8 bases are shared with TRBD1. The CDR3 runs to 13 residues. With 6 bases clipped from V and 4 bases from J, the junction kept 2 bases outside the gene matches. Germline-derived CDR1 and CDR2 are SNHLY and FYNNEI. In nucleotides, the CDR3 is TGTGCCAGCAGACAGGGGGGTTACAATGAGCAGTTCTTC. Protein sequence: CASRQGGYNEQFF.

This clonotype turned up a few times. The chain recombines TRBV4-3 with TRBJ2-3; a possible D gene is TRBD2 (5 bases). V gave up 1 base and J gave up 2 bases, with 13 bases separating them. This CDR3 has 16 amino acids. Germline lookup yields CDR1 LGHNA and CDR2 YSLEER. The CDR3 sequence: CASSQVSIGVTDTQYF. In nucleotides, the CDR3 is TGCGCCAGCAGCCAAGTGTCTATCGGGGTCACAGATACGCAGTATTTT.

The genes are TRBV13 and TRBJ1-5; D gene unclear. The germline V gene has CDR1 PRHDT and CDR2 FYEKMQ (reference sequence). The CDR3 loop spans 14 amino acids. V was trimmed by 5 bases and J by 6 bases, leaving 14 bases between them. Written as DNA, the CDR3 is TGTGCCAGCAGCCGAGCGAACGGGCTTCAGCCCCAGCATTTT. Protein: CASSRANGLQPQHF.

This clonotype has only a few counts. The rearrangement links TRBV20-1 to TRBJ2-7; a possible D gene is TRBD1 (6 bases). The CDR3 has 13 residues. V lost 3 bases to trimming and J lost 2 bases, with 11 bases between them. The germline CDR1 and CDR2 sequences are DFQATT and SNEGSKA (reference sequence). The CDR3 DNA sequence: TGCAGTGCTAGTCGCGGACAGCCCTACGAGCAGTACTTC. Amino acids: CSASRGQPYEQYF.

The chain recombines TRBV12-3 or TRBV12-4 with TRBJ1-2; the match to TRBD1 covers 8 bases. The V and J ends lost 5 bases and 7 bases, in that order; junction bases with no gene match: 9. CDR3 size: 14 residues. The CDR3 coding sequence is TGTGCCAGCAGTACAACCCAGGGGGCGCTTGGCTACACCTTC. Translating gives CASSTTQGALGYTF.

This chain joins TRBV25-1 and TRBJ1-2; 9 nucleotides align to TRBD1. The CDR3 extends over 19 amino acids. The germline gives CDR1 MGHDK, CDR2 SYGVNS. Germline trimming cut 2 bases from V and 1 base from J; bases unmatched to any gene: 14. As DNA, the CDR3 is TGTGCCAGCAGTGAAAGGTTCGGGGGACAGGGACGCTTTAACTATGGCTACACCTTC. Residues: CASSERFGGQGRFNYGYTF.

This clonotype was seen a few times. V usage is TRBV28 and J usage is TRBJ2-7; TRBD2 agrees at 12 bases. Germline lookup yields CDR1 MDHEN and CDR2 SYDVKM. CDR3 length: 17 residues. Trimming removed 3 bases from V and 0 bases from J; junction bases left unmatched: 6. The CDR3 sequence is CASSFSGLAGSSYEQYF. The CDR3 region has the DNA TGTGCCAGCAGTTTCTCCGGACTAGCGGGGAGCTCCTACGAGCAGTACTTC.

V and J are TRBV7-2 and TRBJ2-4, with D perhaps matching TRBD1 (5 bases). The germline V gene has CDR1 SGHTA and CDR2 FQGNSA. Trimming shortened V by 5 bases and J by 9 bases, and 14 bases separated the two germline ends. The CDR3 is made up of 13 amino acids. The DNA for the CDR3 is TGTGCCAGCAGCGTGATAGGGGATAGCATTCAGTACTTC. This sequence encodes CASSVIGDSIQYF.

The V and J genes are TRBV12-3 or TRBV12-4 and TRBJ2-1, with 9 bases fitting TRBD2. The last part of the DNA fits TRBJ2-7 better; the J call may be wrong. This CDR3 has 15 amino acids. For the CDR3, the DNA is TGTGCCAGCAGCTGTAGCGGGGGATCATACAATGAGCAGTACTTC. Protein product: CASSCSGGSYNEQYF.

The chain has TRBV4-3 and TRBJ2-4; no firm D call. Near its end, the DNA agrees better with TRBJ2-7, so the J call may be wrong. The CDR3 is 12 residues long. Germline CDR1 reads LGHNA; CDR2 reads YSLEER. Written as DNA, the CDR3 is TGCGCCAGCAGCCAACAATGGTACGAGCAGTACTTC. Amino acid sequence: CASSQQWYEQYF.

The sample holds a few counts of this clonotype. V usage is TRBV7-2 and J usage is TRBJ2-5, with 10 bases lining up with TRBD2. The length of the CDR3 is 17 residues. The V segment lost 5 bases and the J segment 2 bases; nucleotides outside the gene matches: 11. CDR1 is SGHTA, CDR2 FQGNSA, per germline. In DNA, the CDR3 is TGTGCCAGCAGCCCTAGCGGGGGCACTAGGGGACAAGAGACCCAGTACTTC. As protein: CASSPSGGTRGQETQYF.

This clonotype was seen only a few times. The J gene is TRBJ2-5, the V gene TRBV28; D gene ambiguous. Germline values: CDR1 MDHEN, CDR2 SYDVKM. The CDR3 runs 12 residues. V was clipped by 6 bases and J by 5 bases, with 10 bases between them. The CDR3 spells CASSQKPETQYF. The DNA for the CDR3 is TGTGCCAGCAGCCAAAAACCGGAGACCCAGTACTTC. The whole variable domain, filled in from reference TRBV28 and TRBJ2-5, reads DVKVTQSSRYLVKRTGEKVFLECVQDMDHENMFWYRQDPGLGLRLIYFSYDVKMKEKGDIPEGYSVSREKKERFSLILESASTNQTSMYLCASSQKPETQYFGPGTRLLVL.

The gene calls are TRBV7-6 and TRBJ2-5, with D unresolved. V shed 3 bases and J shed 11 bases, with 13 bases lying between them. The germline V gene has CDR1 SGHVS and CDR2 FNYEAQ. This CDR3 has 12 residues. CDR3 bases: TGTGCCAGCAGCTTTCGTCAGAATGAGCAGTACTTC. This sequence encodes CASSFRQNEQYF.